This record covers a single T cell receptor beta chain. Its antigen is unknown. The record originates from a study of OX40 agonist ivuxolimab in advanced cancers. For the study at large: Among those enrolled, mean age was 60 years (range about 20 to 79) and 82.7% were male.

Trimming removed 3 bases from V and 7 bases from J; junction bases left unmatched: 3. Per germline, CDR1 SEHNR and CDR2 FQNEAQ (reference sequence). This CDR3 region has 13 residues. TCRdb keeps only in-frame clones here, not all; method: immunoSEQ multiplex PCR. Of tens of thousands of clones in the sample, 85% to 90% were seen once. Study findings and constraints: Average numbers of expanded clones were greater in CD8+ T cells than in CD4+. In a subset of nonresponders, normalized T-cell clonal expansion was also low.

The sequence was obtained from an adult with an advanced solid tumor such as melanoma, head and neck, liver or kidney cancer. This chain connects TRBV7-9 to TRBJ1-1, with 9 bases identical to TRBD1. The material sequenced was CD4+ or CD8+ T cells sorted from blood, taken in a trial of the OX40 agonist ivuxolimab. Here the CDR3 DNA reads TGTGCCAGCAGCTTTGGGACAGGGAATGAAGCTTTCTTT. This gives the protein CASSFGTGNEAFF.